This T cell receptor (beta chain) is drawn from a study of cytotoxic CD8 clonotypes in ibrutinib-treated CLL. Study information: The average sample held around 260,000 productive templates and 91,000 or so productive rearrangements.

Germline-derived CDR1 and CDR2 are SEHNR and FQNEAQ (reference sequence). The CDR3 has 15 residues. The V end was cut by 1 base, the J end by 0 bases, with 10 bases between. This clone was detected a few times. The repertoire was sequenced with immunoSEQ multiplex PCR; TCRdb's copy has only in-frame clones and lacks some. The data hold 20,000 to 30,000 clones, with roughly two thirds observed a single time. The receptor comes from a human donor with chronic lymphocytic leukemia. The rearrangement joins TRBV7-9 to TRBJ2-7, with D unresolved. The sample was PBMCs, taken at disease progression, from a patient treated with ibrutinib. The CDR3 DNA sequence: TGTGCCAGCAGCTTAGGGGCCACCCTCTCCTACGAGCAGTACTTC. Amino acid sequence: CASSLGATLSYEQYF. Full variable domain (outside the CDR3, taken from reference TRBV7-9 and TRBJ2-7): DTGVSQNPRHKITKRGQNVTFRCDPISEHNRLYWYRQTLGQGPEFLTYFQNEAQLEKSRLLSDRFSAERPKGSFSTLEIQRTEQGDSAMYLCASSLGATLSYEQYFGPGTRLTVT.